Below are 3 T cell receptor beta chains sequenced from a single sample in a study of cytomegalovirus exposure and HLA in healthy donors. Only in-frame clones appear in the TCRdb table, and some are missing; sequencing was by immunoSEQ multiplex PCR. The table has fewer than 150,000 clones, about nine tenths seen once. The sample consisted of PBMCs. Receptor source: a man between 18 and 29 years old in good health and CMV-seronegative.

The CDR3 protein is CASSYSGGQNQPQHF. CDR3 in DNA: TGTGCCAGCTCATATTCGGGGGGGCAAAATCAGCCCCAGCATTTT. The chain recombines TRBV18 with TRBJ1-5, with a tentative D call TRBD1 (6 bases). Trimming pared 5 bases from V and 4 bases from J, leaving 15 bases between. The CDR3 is made up of 15 amino acids. In germline, CDR1 is KGHSH, CDR2 LQKENI.

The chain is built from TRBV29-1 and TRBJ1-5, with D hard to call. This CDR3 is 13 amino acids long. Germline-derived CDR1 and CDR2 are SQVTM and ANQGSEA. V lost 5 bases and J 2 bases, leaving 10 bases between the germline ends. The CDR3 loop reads CSVRGTGNQPQHF. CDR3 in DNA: TGCAGCGTTCGGGGAACAGGCAATCAGCCCCAGCATTTT.

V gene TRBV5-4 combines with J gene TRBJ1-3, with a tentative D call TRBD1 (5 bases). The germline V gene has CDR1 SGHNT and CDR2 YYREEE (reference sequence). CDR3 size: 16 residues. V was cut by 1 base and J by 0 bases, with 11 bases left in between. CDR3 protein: CASSLSGAYSGNTIYF. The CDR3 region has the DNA TGTGCCAGCAGCTTGAGTGGGGCCTACTCTGGAAACACCATATATTTT.